These T cell receptor beta chains were read from a single sample in a study of blood T cell repertoires in COVID-19. The data were produced by immunoSEQ multiplex PCR, yet TCRdb's version contains in-frame clones alone and is incomplete. The data show fewer than 250,000 clones, approximately 83% seen once. The sample was PBMCs or T cells enriched from blood (not recorded which). These TCRs come from a woman between 45 and 60 years old who had been exposed to COVID-19. The CDR3 runs from the conserved cysteine through the conserved F or W. A D gene is named only where the DNA matches it firmly. Only some rows state a clone size, as once, few, many or a class for expanded clones.

>TRBV18|.|TRBJ2-2|.
CASSRGTTGTGELFF
TGTGCCAGCTCACGAGGGACTACAGGGACCGGGGAGCTGTTTTTT
>TRBV12-3/TRBV12-4|.|TRBJ1-1|TRBD1
CASSTGGRFEAFF
TGTGCCAGCAGTACAGGGGGTAGGTTTGAAGCTTTCTTT
>TRBV3-1/TRBV3-2|.|TRBJ2-5|TRBD2
CASSQLAGGHLYQETQYF
TGTGCCAGCAGCCAATTAGCGGGGGGGCATCTATACCAAGAGACCCAGTACTTC
>TRBV6-5|.|TRBJ2-2|.
CASRTGTNTGELFF
TGTGCCAGCAGAACAGGGACGAACACCGGGGAGCTGTTTTTT
>TRBV7-2|few|TRBJ2-3|TRBD2
CASSWAGGQDTQYF
TGTGCCAGCAGCTGGGCGGGGGGGCAGGATACGCAGTATTTT
>TRBV11-3|.|TRBJ2-2|.
CASSLERGPTGELFF
TGTGCCAGCAGCTTAGAGCGGGGTCCTACCGGGGAGCTGTTTTTT
>TRBV5-5|few|TRBJ1-4|TRBD1
CASSRTGGTNEKLFF
TGTGCCAGCAGCCGGACAGGGGGAACTAATGAAAAACTGTTTTTT
>TRBV27|.|TRBJ1-6|.
CASSSAGYRVANSPLHF
TGTGCCAGCAGTTCCGCAGGCTACAGGGTGGCTAATTCACCCCTCCACTTT
>TRBV19|.|TRBJ2-2|TRBD2
CASRLPSGAHTGELFF
TGTGCCAGTAGGCTACCGAGCGGGGCCCACACCGGGGAGCTGTTTTTT
>TRBV18|.|TRBJ2-2|.
CASSPQRANTGELFF
TGTGCCAGCTCACCACAGCGGGCGAACACCGGGGAGCTGTTTTTT
>TRBV3-1/TRBV3-2|.|TRBJ2-3|TRBD2
CASSHRTSGGLSTDTQYF
TGTGCCAGCAGCCATAGGACTAGCGGGGGGCTTAGCACAGATACGCAGTATTTT
>TRBV14|.|TRBJ1-4|.
CASSQGGREKLFF
TGTGCCAGCAGCCAGGGGGGAAGGGAAAAACTGTTTTTT
>TRBV5-8|.|TRBJ2-7|.
CASSLGQEWTYEQYF
TGTGCCAGCAGCTTGGGACAGGAGTGGACCTACGAGCAGTACTTC
>TRBV19|.|TRBJ1-2|.
CASRSYGYTF
TGTGCCAGTAGGTCTTATGGCTACACCTTC
>TRBV15|.|TRBJ1-6|TRBD1
CATSRDETGGRSVNSPLHF
TGTGCCACCAGCAGAGATGAGACAGGGGGCCGTTCTGTTAATTCACCCCTCCACTTT
>TRBV5-1|.|TRBJ1-2|TRBD1
CASSFSRGADGYTF
TGCGCCAGCAGCTTCAGCAGGGGGGCCGATGGCTACACCTTC
>TRBV10-3|once|TRBJ1-1|TRBD1
CAISSQTGEAFF
TGTGCCATCAGTTCCCAGACAGGGGAAGCTTTCTTT
>TRBV6-5|.|TRBJ2-7|.
CASSYGQGRGYEQYF
TGTGCCAGCAGTTACGGGCAGGGGAGAGGGTACGAGCAGTACTTC